This T cell receptor (beta chain) was sequenced in a study of shared clonotypes between healthy human individuals. Caucasian adults residing in Nashville, Tennessee made up all the donors. Trimming took 0 bases from V and 4 from J; bases not matched to a gene: 0. In germline, CDR1 is SGHDN, CDR2 FVKESK. This CDR3 region has 14 residues. Produced via immunoSEQ multiplex PCR; TCRdb's table is partial and in-frame only. This repertoire shows approximately 2.3 million clones, approximately 95% found once; its top ten account for about 0.41%. V gene TRBV14 combines with J gene TRBJ2-1, with 7 bases lining up with TRBD2. Source material: naive CD4+ T cells from PBMCs. The subset was: CD45RA+ positively selected. The sequence derives from a man aged 18 to 29 in good health. Some clones in this sample may be carry-over from other donors' samples. In DNA, the CDR3 is TGTGCCAGCAGCCAAGACGGGGGGTACAATGAGCAGTTCTTC. This translates into CASSQDGGYNEQFF.